This TCR beta chain derives from a study of identical twins. General study findings and limits: Fewer insertions marked abundant cord blood beta clonotypes; young adult naive trended weakly, memory not at all.

TCRdb itself ran the 5' RACE reads through MiXCR, one entry per CDR3 protein. The repertoire holds 550,000 to 800,000 distinct CDR3 sequences, with less than 9% as singletons. This clonotype came up many times. Its specificity is unknown. The sample was also linked to a second study, of yellow fever vaccine responses in identical twins.

The source is a woman under 30 in good health. Sequenced input: PBMCs.

CDR3 sequence reads: CASSIPGTGGAHEQFF. For the CDR3, the DNA is TGTGCCAGCAGCATCCCCGGGACAGGGGGAGCACATGAGCAGTTCTTC. The chain links TRBV7-8 to TRBJ2-1; 11 bases match TRBD1. Germline lookup yields CDR1 SGHVS and CDR2 FQNEAQ. Trimming cost V 5 bases and J 8 bases; bases outside gene matches: 11. The CDR3 sequence is 16 residues long.